Given below is one T cell receptor beta chain in context. Its antigen remains unidentified. Read sequence stops 3 residues before the CDR3 end, and the germline J gene provides the missing end. Clones were read by immunoSEQ multiplex PCR, and TCRdb kept only the in-frame ones, dropping some. Observed in the sample are 30,000 to 40,000 clones, none of them singletons. This entry is derived from a study of T cell clonality in common variable immunodeficiency. CDR1 is LNHDA and CDR2 is SQIVND in the germline V gene (reference sequence). The CDR3 is 14 amino acids. Trimming left V 7 bases short and J 1 base short, with 13 bases between. Study-wide points: The cause of increased CVID clonality remains unclear without subpopulation sequencing. Repertoire-complication correlations in CVID were limited by patient heterogeneity. Reportedly, TCR beta sequences from common variable immunodeficiency showed fewer deletions and N-nucleotide insertions.

CVID subjects were around 14 female and about 29 male, aged roughly 9 to 70. No CVID subject was ill or on immunomodulatory drugs when sampled. The chain couples TRBV19 to TRBJ1-2; TRBD1 is a possible D gene (6 bases). The specimen was peripheral blood mononuclear cells. This clonotype originated in a human donor with common variable immunodeficiency. The DNA read from the CDR3 is TGTGCCAGTACTCTACAGGGAGGTAACTATGGC. Translation gives CASTLQGGNYG. Given in full, the CDR3 is CASTLQGGNYGYTF.